The clone carrying this T cell receptor (beta chain) was counted ten times or more. Its cognate antigen is unknown. TCRdb recomputed calls from the 5' RACE reads with MiXCR, one row per CDR3 protein. The data contain approximately 59,000 distinct CDR3 sequences, approximately 5.1% of them seen just once; the ten biggest clones take up roughly 6%. These data belong to a study of neurological immune-mediated disorders. The study's findings and limits: According to phylogenetic grouping, one related-CDR3 cluster, a possible signature, contained the repertoires of 18 of 34 multiple sclerosis patients. The level of TCR clonal expansion was highest in patients with HTLV-1-associated myelopathy and lowest in multiple sclerosis, where it fell below the level seen in healthy controls.

The CDR3 extends over 14 amino acids. With 3 bases removed from V and 4 bases from J, the gap between germline ends came to 12 bases. Germline loops: CDR1 SGHAT, CDR2 FQNNGV. The sample was PBMCs. The genes are TRBV11-2 and TRBJ1-1, with D hard to call. This clonotype originated in a human donor with multiple sclerosis. The donor label of this sample is uncertain. CDR3 DNA sequence: TGTGCCAGCAGCTTGGGGAGATCGGGCACTGAAGCTTTCTTT. It is translated as CASSLGRSGTEAFF.